This TCR beta chain was captured in a study of vaccination effects on CD4 cells after COVID-19. Whole-study context: Two doses of BNT162b2 or mRNA-1273 vaccine were administered to participants.

Here immunoSEQ multiplex PCR was the method, and the copy in TCRdb shows in-frame clones only, minus some. The sample has tens of thousands of clones, 65% to 80% seen once. Turning to this clone: Its target is not known.

ViraFEST used viral peptide pools to expand antigen-specific CD4+ T cells before sequencing. Researchers isolated CD4+ T cells once 9 to 11 days of culture had elapsed. According to the study, vaccine recipients showed no prior SARS-CoV-2 infection and negative nucleocapsid antibodies. V was trimmed by 8 bases and J by 0 bases, leaving 11 bases between them. Germline V gene sequence: CDR1 MNHEY, CDR2 SVGAGI. This CDR3 spans 14 amino acids. Overall study results and limits: Pronounced clonal contraction occurred in clones induced by infection and by vaccine late after vaccination. Few convalescent patients and no early post-infection timepoints were included in the study.

This chain joins TRBV6-5 and TRBJ1-3; D not resolved. This TCR derives from a human donor who received a COVID-19 vaccine. The starting material was CD4+ T cells from PBMCs cultured with HCoV-NL63 spike peptides, obtained before COVID-19 vaccination. The CDR3 region has the DNA TGTGCCAGCCTCGAAAGGGCCTCTGGAAACACCATATATTTT. As protein: CASLERASGNTIYF.